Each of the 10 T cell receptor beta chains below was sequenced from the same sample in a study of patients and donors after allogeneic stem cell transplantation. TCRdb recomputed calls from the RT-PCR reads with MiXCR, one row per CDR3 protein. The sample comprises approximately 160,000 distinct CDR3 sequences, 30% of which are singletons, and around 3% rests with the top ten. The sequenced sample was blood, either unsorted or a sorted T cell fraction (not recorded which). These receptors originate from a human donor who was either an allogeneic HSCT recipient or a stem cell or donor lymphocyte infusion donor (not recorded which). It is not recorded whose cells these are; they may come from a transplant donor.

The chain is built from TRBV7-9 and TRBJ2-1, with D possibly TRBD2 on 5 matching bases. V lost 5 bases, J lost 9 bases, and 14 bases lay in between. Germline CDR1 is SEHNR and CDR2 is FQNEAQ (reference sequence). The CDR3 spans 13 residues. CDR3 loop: CASSPRAVGEQFF. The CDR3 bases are TGTGCCAGCAGCCCTAGAGCGGTCGGTGAGCAGTTCTTC.

The CDR3, as DNA: TGTGCCAGCAGCTACACACCTCCGCCCAATCAGCCCCAGCATTTT. This codes for CASSYTPPPNQPQHF. The J gene is TRBJ1-5, the V gene TRBV28; no clear D gene. This CDR3 comprises 15 residues. V lost 6 bases to trimming and J lost 3 bases, with 15 bases between them. Germline-derived CDR1 and CDR2 are MDHEN and SYDVKM.

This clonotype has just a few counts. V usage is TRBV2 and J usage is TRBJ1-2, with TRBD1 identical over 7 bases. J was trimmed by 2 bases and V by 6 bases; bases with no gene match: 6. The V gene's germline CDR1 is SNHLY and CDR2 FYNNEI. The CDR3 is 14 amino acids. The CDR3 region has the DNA TGTGCCAGCAGCAGGGGACAGTCCAACTATGGCTACACCTTC. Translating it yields CASSRGQSNYGYTF.

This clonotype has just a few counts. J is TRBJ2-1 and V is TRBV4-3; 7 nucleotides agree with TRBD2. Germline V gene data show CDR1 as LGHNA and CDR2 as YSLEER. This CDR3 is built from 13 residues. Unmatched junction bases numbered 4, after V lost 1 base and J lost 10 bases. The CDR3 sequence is CASSQAREREQFF. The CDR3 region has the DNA TGCGCCAGCAGCCAAGCGCGGGAGAGAGAGCAGTTCTTC.

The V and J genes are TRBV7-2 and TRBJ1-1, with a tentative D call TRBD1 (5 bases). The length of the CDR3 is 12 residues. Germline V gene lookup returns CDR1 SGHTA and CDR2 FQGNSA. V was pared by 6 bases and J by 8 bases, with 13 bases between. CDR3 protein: CASSQRWGEAFF. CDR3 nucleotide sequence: TGTGCCAGCAGTCAAAGATGGGGGGAAGCTTTCTTT.

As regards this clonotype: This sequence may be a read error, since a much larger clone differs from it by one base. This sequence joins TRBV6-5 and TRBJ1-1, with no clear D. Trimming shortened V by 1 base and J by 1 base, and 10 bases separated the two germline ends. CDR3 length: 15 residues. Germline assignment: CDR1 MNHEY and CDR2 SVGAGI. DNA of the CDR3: TGTGCCAGCAGTTACTACGACTCGGCGAACACTGAAGCTTTCTTT. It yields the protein CASSYYDSANTEAFF.

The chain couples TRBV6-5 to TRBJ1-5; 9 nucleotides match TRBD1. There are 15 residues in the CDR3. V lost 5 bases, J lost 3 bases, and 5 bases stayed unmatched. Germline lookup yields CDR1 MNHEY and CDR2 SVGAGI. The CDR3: CASSPGTGINQPQHF. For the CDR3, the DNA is TGTGCCAGCAGTCCTGGGACAGGGATCAATCAGCCCCAGCATTTT.

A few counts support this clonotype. The CDR3 DNA reads TGTGCCAGCAGCCAAGTGGGGACTAGGTACCTCAATGAGCAGTTCTTC. It is translated as CASSQVGTRYLNEQFF. V usage is TRBV14 and J usage is TRBJ2-1; 8 bases match TRBD2. Germline lookup yields CDR1 SGHDN and CDR2 FVKESK. The CDR3 loop spans 16 amino acids. With 1 base clipped from V and 6 bases from J, the junction kept 8 bases outside the gene matches.

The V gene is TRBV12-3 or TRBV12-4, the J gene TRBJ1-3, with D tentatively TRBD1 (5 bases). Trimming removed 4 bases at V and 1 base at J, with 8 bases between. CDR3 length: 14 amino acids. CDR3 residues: CASSYGGSGNTIYF. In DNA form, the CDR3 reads TGTGCCAGCAGTTACGGGGGTTCTGGAAACACCATATATTTT.

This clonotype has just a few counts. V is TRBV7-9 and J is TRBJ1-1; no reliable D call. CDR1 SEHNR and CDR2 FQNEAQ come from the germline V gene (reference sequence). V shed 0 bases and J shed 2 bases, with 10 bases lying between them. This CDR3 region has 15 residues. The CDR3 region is CASSLASWSNTEAFF. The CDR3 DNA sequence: TGTGCCAGCAGCTTAGCGAGCTGGTCTAACACTGAAGCTTTCTTT.